This passage covers 18 T cell receptor beta chains from one sample sequenced in a study of blood T cells in healthy people across ages. The use of a sample-barcoded 5' primer and a J-beta primer mix characterized a second PCR of roughly 6 to 11 cycles. TCRdb processed the 5' RACE reads anew with MiXCR; each CDR3 protein has one entry. The sample lists about 1.8 million distinct CDR3 sequences; around 48% were seen once. The specimen was blood. The receptors were gathered from a woman aged 40 to 49 in good health.

V usage is TRBV20-1 and J usage is TRBJ2-5, with 8 nucleotides matching TRBD2. V shed 6 bases and J 3 bases; nucleotides not matched to a gene: 12. Germline V gives CDR1 DFQATT, CDR2 SNEGSKA (reference sequence). The length of the CDR3 is 15 residues. CDR3 loop: CSASRGGSTKETQYF. The CDR3 DNA follows: TGCAGTGCATCTCGGGGGGGGAGCACTAAAGAGACCCAGTACTTC.

The chain recombines TRBV20-1 with TRBJ1-1; no reliable D call. V lost 4 bases to trimming and J lost 1 base, with 7 bases between them. From germline, CDR1 is DFQATT and CDR2 SNEGSKA (reference sequence). CDR3 length: 12 amino acids. The CDR3 loop reads CSATPGNTEAFF. The CDR3 nucleotides read TGCAGTGCTACTCCGGGGAACACTGAAGCTTTCTTT.

The chain couples TRBV15 to TRBJ1-2; 7 bases are a match to TRBD1. Germline trimming cut 1 base from V and 8 bases from J; bases unmatched to any gene: 10. The CDR3 runs to 15 residues. Germline V CDR1 and CDR2: LNHNV, YYDKDF (reference sequence). The CDR3 is CATSRGDREVGGYTF. The CDR3 coding sequence is TGTGCCACCAGCAGAGGTGACAGGGAGGTTGGCGGCTACACCTTC.

The chain recombines TRBV13 with TRBJ2-3; D possibly matches TRBD1 or TRBD2 (5 bases each). CDR3 length: 15 residues. The V and J ends lost 3 bases and 4 bases respectively, with 14 bases between them. CDR1 and CDR2 (germline): PRHDT, FYEKMQ (reference sequence). The CDR3 nucleotides are TGTGCCAGCAGCTTTCAGGGAGTTGGGGCAGATACGCAGTATTTT. Its translation: CASSFQGVGADTQYF. Looking up the rest from reference TRBV13 and TRBJ2-3 gives the full variable domain: AAGVIQSPRHLIKEKRETATLKCYPIPRHDTVYWYQQGPGQDPQFLISFYEKMQSDKGSIPDRFSAQQFSDYHSELNMSSLELGDSALYFCASSFQGVGADTQYFGPGTRLTVL.

This clonotype was counted only a few times. The chain employs TRBV28 and TRBJ1-2, with 10 bases identical to TRBD1. The CDR3 totals 15 residues. The germline gives CDR1 MDHEN, CDR2 SYDVKM. V trimming: 6 bases; J trimming: 6 bases; junction bases outside the gene matches: 10. CDR3 nucleotide sequence: TGTGCCAGCAGCTCGACAGGGGGCGGGGTAGATGGCTACACCTTC. Translation: CASSSTGGGVDGYTF.

The V and J genes are TRBV4-1 and TRBJ2-3; possibly TRBD1 or TRBD2 for D (5 bases each). The CDR3 totals 16 residues. CDR1 and CDR2 from the germline V gene are MGHRA and YSYEKL. V was trimmed by 4 bases and J by 4 bases, leaving 18 bases between them. In DNA, the CDR3 is TGCGCCAGCAGCCCGCCTGGGGGATTTGCATCAGATACGCAGTATTTT. Protein sequence: CASSPPGGFASDTQYF.

This clonotype occurred a few times. The CDR3, as DNA: TGTGCCAGCAGCGTAGATGAAGGCGAGACCCAGTACTTC. Protein: CASSVDEGETQYF. This sequence joins TRBV9 and TRBJ2-5, with D unresolved. Deletions cut 0 bases from V and 5 bases from J, with 8 bases between. This CDR3 has 13 residues. Germline-derived CDR1 and CDR2 are SGDLS and YYNGEE.

The chain uses TRBV6-2 or TRBV6-3 and TRBJ2-7; D gene uncertain. Germline lookup yields CDR1 MNHEY and CDR2 SVGEGT. V lost 2 bases to trimming and J lost 7 bases, with 3 bases between them. The CDR3 runs to 10 residues. The CDR3 loop reads CASSYKEQYF. CDR3 nucleotides: TGTGCCAGCAGTTACAAGGAGCAGTACTTC.

The V and J genes are TRBV28 and TRBJ2-4; no clear D gene. The J call could be wrong; TRBJ2-5 is a better fit for the DNA end. The CDR3 runs to 14 residues. Germline assignment: CDR1 MDHEN and CDR2 SYDVKM. CDR3 sequence: CASSLIGSEATQYF. For the CDR3, the DNA is TGTGCCAGCAGTTTAATCGGTTCCGAGGCGACCCAGTACTTC.

This chain connects TRBV18 to TRBJ1-2; 11 nucleotides align to TRBD1. Per the germline V gene, CDR1 is KGHSH and CDR2 is LQKENI. This CDR3 is 15 amino acids long. V lost 6 bases to trimming and J lost 6 bases; unmatched junction nucleotides: 9. The CDR3 region has the DNA TGTGCCAGCTCCCAAACTCGGACAGGGGGCGATGGCTACACCTTC. Translating it yields CASSQTRTGGDGYTF.

This clonotype occurred a few times. The V gene is TRBV5-1, the J gene TRBJ1-2; D is unresolved. There are 13 residues in the CDR3. CDR1 is SGHRS, CDR2 YFSETQ, per germline. Trimming left V 1 base short and J 6 bases short, with 10 bases between. CDR3 DNA: TGCGCCAGCAGCTTGTCGCTCCGCGATGGCTACACCTTC. Protein product: CASSLSLRDGYTF.

Comments on this clonotype: One end of the junction varies from germline; a read error may be responsible. The V gene is TRBV4-3, the J gene TRBJ2-5; the D is unclear. In germline, CDR1 is LGHNA, CDR2 YSLEER. This CDR3 comprises 13 residues. The CDR3 protein is CASGQGDGETQYF. CDR3 nucleotide sequence: TGCGCCAGCGGCCAAGGCGATGGGGAGACCCAGTACTTC.

This clonotype turned up a few times. The V call is TRBV4-1, the J call TRBJ1-2; 8 positions agree with TRBD1. V shed 2 bases, J shed 0 bases, and the junction held 2 bases outside the gene matches. Germline V gene data show CDR1 as MGHRA and CDR2 as YSYEKL. The CDR3 length is 15 residues. In DNA, the CDR3 is TGCGCCAGCAGCCAAAGGACAGGGACTAACTATGGCTACACCTTC. Protein sequence: CASSQRTGTNYGYTF.

The rearrangement uses TRBV4-2 and TRBJ2-3; 9 bases align to TRBD1. The V and J ends lost 5 bases and 4 bases, in that order; junction bases with no gene match: 4. The CDR3 extends over 14 amino acids. Germline V gene sequence: CDR1 LGHNA, CDR2 YNFKEQ. Here the CDR3 reads CASSGTGYADTQYF. As DNA, the CDR3 is TGTGCCAGCAGCGGGACAGGGTATGCAGATACGCAGTATTTT.

This chain links TRBV10-3 with TRBJ2-5; 8 bases match TRBD2. J gave up 7 bases and V 1 base, and 23 bases lay outside the gene matches. Germline loops: CDR1 ENHRY, CDR2 SYGVKD. CDR3 length: 20 amino acids. The CDR3 DNA sequence: TGTGCCATCAGTGAGTTTCGGGGGGGACGCTCTCCCCTGGCGGGCTTGACCCAGTACTTC. Amino acid sequence: CAISEFRGGRSPLAGLTQYF.

The chain couples TRBV14 to TRBJ2-5; tentatively, D is TRBD2 (6 bases). The CDR3 is 15 residues long. V lost 2 bases and J 2 bases, leaving 12 bases between the germline ends. Germline assignment: CDR1 SGHDN and CDR2 FVKESK. CDR3 nucleotide sequence: TGTGCCAGCAGCCAACAGCGGGTGCTACAAGAGACCCAGTACTTC. It codes for CASSQQRVLQETQYF.

The rearrangement uses TRBV7-2 and TRBJ1-5; 7 bases align to TRBD1. J lost 11 bases, V lost 5 bases, and 9 bases had no gene match. Germline values: CDR1 SGHTA, CDR2 FQGNSA. The CDR3 contains 13 residues. The CDR3 region is CASSTTGETSQHF. In nucleotides, the CDR3 is TGTGCCAGCAGCACTACAGGGGAAACGTCCCAGCATTTT.

The chain links TRBV4-2 to TRBJ2-5; 14 bases agree with TRBD2. CDR3 size: 21 residues. The germline V gene encodes CDR1 LGHNA and CDR2 YNFKEQ. Losses at the gene ends were 0 bases for V and 1 base for J; bases not matched to a gene: 13. The CDR3 DNA is TGTGCCAGCAGCCAAGACAGTCGGACTAGCGGGGGGCACGGAACCCAAGAGACCCAGTACTTC. Amino acid sequence: CASSQDSRTSGGHGTQETQYF.